These 10 T cell receptor beta chains were all obtained from the same sample, sequenced in a study of blood T cell repertoires in COVID-19 (TCRdb year 2020). To prepare the library, the immunoSEQ multiplex PCR assay was applied. Not all clones reach the TCRdb copy of this immuneACCESS table, which keeps in-frame sequences only. Checked studies attribute under half of the gap to unresolved V genes and leave the rest unexplained. The sample data list approximately 90,000 clones, and approximately 80% of these were observed just once. Jointly, the top ten make up around 50% of the sample. Material: peripheral blood. The receptors come from a human donor in a cohort sampled during active COVID-19.

This chain connects TRBV24-1 to TRBJ2-1, with 10 bases lining up with TRBD2. Germline V gene sequence: CDR1 KGHDR, CDR2 SFDVKD. The CDR3 length is 17 residues. The trim removed 0 bases at V and 2 bases at J, leaving 3 bases unmatched. The CDR3 reads CATSDLSTSGAYNEQFF. The CDR3 DNA reads as TGTGCCACCAGTGATTTGAGCACTAGCGGGGCCTACAATGAGCAGTTCTTC.

The rearrangement links TRBV5-6 to TRBJ2-2, with 14 bases identical to TRBD2. Germline loops: CDR1 SGHDT, CDR2 YYEEEE. Germline trimming cut 4 bases from V and 5 bases from J; bases unmatched to any gene: 7. The CDR3 sequence is 17 residues long. Written as DNA, the CDR3 is TGTGCCAGCAGCCCCGGGACTAGCGGGAGCTTTACCGGGGAGCTGTTTTTT. This gives the protein CASSPGTSGSFTGELFF.

The rearrangement uses TRBV4-3 and TRBJ1-1; 12 bases map to TRBD1. Germline lookup yields CDR1 LGHNA and CDR2 YSLEER. The CDR3 totals 16 residues. V shed 4 bases, J shed 5 bases, and the junction held 8 bases outside the gene matches. CDR3 nucleotides: TGCGCCAGCAGCCCGGGCCGGGACAGGGGGCAAACTGAAGCTTTCTTT. The encoded protein is CASSPGRDRGQTEAFF.

This chain links TRBV15 with TRBJ2-2; a possible D gene is TRBD1 (5 bases). Per the germline V gene, CDR1 is LNHNV and CDR2 is YYDKDF (reference sequence). The CDR3 runs 11 residues. Trimming left V 8 bases short and J 5 bases short, with 6 bases between. CDR3 protein: CATQGTGELFF. The CDR3 DNA sequence: TGTGCCACCCAGGGTACCGGGGAGCTGTTTTTT.

This chain joins TRBV5-6 and TRBJ2-3; 7 positions match TRBD2. CDR3 size: 15 residues. The V gene's germline CDR1 is SGHDT and CDR2 YYEEEE. V lost 4 bases, J lost 2 bases, and 7 bases stayed unmatched. CDR3 in DNA: TGTGCCAGCAGCCGCGGGGGAGGGTTCACAGATACGCAGTATTTT. Encoded protein: CASSRGGGFTDTQYF.

This chain uses TRBV5-1 with TRBJ2-3; D might be TRBD2 (5 bases). Germline V gene data show CDR1 as SGHRS and CDR2 as YFSETQ. Trimming left V 3 bases short and J 7 bases short, with 12 bases between. This CDR3 is built from 13 residues. The CDR3, as DNA: TGCGCCAGCAGCTCCCATGAGGGATATACGCAGTATTTT. It encodes CASSSHEGYTQYF.

This chain connects TRBV7-2 to TRBJ2-3; D gene unclear. The CDR3 has 12 amino acids. CDR1 is SGHTA, CDR2 FQGNSA, per germline. The V end lost 5 bases, the J end lost 6 bases, and 9 bases lay between the germline ends. The CDR3 loop reads CASSPVGDTQYF. The CDR3 DNA sequence: TGTGCCAGCAGCCCCGTCGGGGATACGCAGTATTTT. The complete variable domain, with remaining parts taken from reference TRBV7-2 and TRBJ2-3, reads GAGVSQSPSNKVTEKGKDVELRCDPISGHTALYWYRQSLGQGLEFLIYFQGNSAPDKSGLPSDRFSAERTGGSVSTLTIQRTQQEDSAVYLCASSPVGDTQYFGPGTRLTVL.

This clone occurred a few times. The chain joins TRBV13 to TRBJ2-5; D might be TRBD2 (5 bases). The CDR3 has 13 amino acids. Trimming pared 6 bases from V and 2 bases from J, leaving 10 bases between. CDR1 PRHDT and CDR2 FYEKMQ come from the germline V gene (reference sequence). Here the CDR3 reads CASRVGGQETQYF. CDR3 DNA sequence: TGTGCCAGCAGAGTAGGAGGACAAGAGACCCAGTACTTC.

The gene calls are TRBV6-2 or TRBV6-3 and TRBJ2-3, with a weak D call TRBD1 (5 bases). CDR1 and CDR2 (germline): MNHEY, SVGEGT. V dropped 1 base and J dropped 4 bases, with 24 bases sitting between them. The CDR3 consists of 19 residues. CDR3 amino acids: CASSYLGSAFSEGADTQYF. The CDR3 DNA sequence: TGTGCCAGCAGTTACTTGGGTTCAGCTTTTTCGGAAGGGGCAGATACGCAGTATTTT.

The rearrangement joins TRBV28 to TRBJ2-7; 9 nucleotides align to TRBD1. This CDR3 comprises 12 residues. Germline values: CDR1 MDHEN, CDR2 SYDVKM. The junction had 3 bases not matched to a gene; V was cut back by 9 bases and J by 3 bases. The CDR3 region is CASWDRDYEQYF. For the CDR3, the DNA is TGTGCCAGTTGGGACAGGGACTACGAGCAGTACTTC.